The clone carrying this T cell receptor beta chain has just a few counts. Between the trimmed V and J ends, which lost 1 base and 2 bases, there was a span of 9 bases. Germline-derived CDR1 and CDR2 are SGHTA and FQGNSA. The CDR3 has 14 residues. The record originates from a study of blood T cells in healthy people across ages. Alongside a J-beta primer mix, a sample-barcoded 5' primer served in a second PCR lasting roughly 6 to 12 cycles. A single record per CDR3 protein comes from TCRdb applying MiXCR to the 5' RACE reads. The data contain nearly 800,000 distinct CDR3 sequences, 20% to 25% of them singletons. These data also featured in a second study, about T cells of mothers and their children.

The receptor was isolated from a boy younger than 18 in good health. Sequenced material: blood. The chain has TRBV7-2 and TRBJ2-7; tentative D call: TRBD1 (5 bases). The CDR3 bases are TGTGCCAGCAGCTTAGAGTCAGGGACCTACGAGCAGTACTTC. Amino acid sequence: CASSLESGTYEQYF.